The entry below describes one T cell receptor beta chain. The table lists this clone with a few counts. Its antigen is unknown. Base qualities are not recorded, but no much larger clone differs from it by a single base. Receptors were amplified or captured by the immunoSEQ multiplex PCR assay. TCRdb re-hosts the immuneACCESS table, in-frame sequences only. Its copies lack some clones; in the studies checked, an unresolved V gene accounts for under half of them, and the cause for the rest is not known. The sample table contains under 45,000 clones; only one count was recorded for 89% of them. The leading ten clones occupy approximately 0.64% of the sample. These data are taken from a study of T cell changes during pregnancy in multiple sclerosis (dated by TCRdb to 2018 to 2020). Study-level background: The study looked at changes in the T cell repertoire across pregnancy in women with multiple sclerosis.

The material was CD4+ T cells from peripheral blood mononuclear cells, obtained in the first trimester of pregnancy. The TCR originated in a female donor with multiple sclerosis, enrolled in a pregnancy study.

The base sequence is TGCGCCAGCAGCTTGCAGGGACTGGACACTGAAGCTTTCTTT. Its protein product is CASSLQGLDTEAFF. Here the chain combines TRBV5-1 and TRBJ1-1; the D region possibly corresponds to TRBD1 (5 bases align). CDR1 SGHRS and CDR2 YFSETQ are derived from the germline V gene. V is shortened by 1 base, J by 3 bases, and the region joining them spans 10 bases. Counted from cysteine to phenylalanine, this CDR3 has 14 amino acids. Kept here is only the CDR3 DNA, which spans 42 bases and is read in frame from base 1.